This TCR beta chain was captured by sequencing in a study of low-dose radiotherapy and immunotherapy resistance in tumors. Priming of first-strand cDNA relied on TRAV- and TRBV-specific primers (covering alpha and beta chains). With a V-primer adapter and a constant-region primer, TCRs were amplified for 20 PCR cycles. TCRdb re-called the reads through MiXCR, storing one row per CDR3 protein. The repertoire holds around 99,000 distinct CDR3 sequences, with just under 9.5% as singletons. V gave up 6 bases and J gave up 8 bases, with 17 bases separating them. The germline V gene encodes CDR1 DFQATT and CDR2 SNEGSKA (reference sequence). The CDR3 sequence is 14 residues long. Documented time point: before trial treatment. This clonotype was detected ten times or more.

The material sequenced was PBMCs, taken before treatment. This sequence joins TRBV20-1 and TRBJ1-6, with D perhaps TRBD1 (5 bases). This receptor was obtained from a male donor with prostate cancer. The CDR3 loop is CSASRGPMDSPLHF. Written as DNA, the CDR3 is TGCAGTGCCAGCCGGGGACCCATGGATTCACCCCTCCACTTT.